This T cell receptor beta chain was sequenced for a study of cytomegalovirus exposure and HLA in healthy donors listed by TCRdb under 2017. General notes on the study: A later analysis indicated that the roughly 120 validation repertoires were generated on the platform also employed for the 700 or so repertoires of the first cohort. The study aimed to test whether signatures of past pathogen exposure could be identified by cataloging public T cell receptors. In addition to the first cohort of 500 to 850 subjects, a separate validation cohort of around 110 different subjects was used. To predict cytomegalovirus infection status, the study combined high-throughput TCR immunosequencing, statistical association of individual TCRs with disease status, and machine learning.

In the case of this clone: What this receptor recognizes is not known. No much larger clonotype is one base removed from it; base qualities were not supplied.

V sheds 1 base and J sheds 13 bases, leaving 14 bases between their ends. The germline V gene (reference sequence) gives CDR1 as GTSNPN and CDR2 as SVGIG. The CDR3 spans 12 residues, from the cysteine through the phenylalanine. Left in the record is the CDR3 DNA by itself, 36 bases read in frame from the first base. The library was generated by the immunoSEQ multiplex PCR assay. As for the authors' bioinformatics: A statistical classification framework was built to diagnose cytomegalovirus status from the catalog of TCR beta chain sequences. TCRdb took over this immuneACCESS table, retaining in-frame rearrangements with V and J assigned. Such tables are incomplete; in checked studies, under half of the missing clones stem from an unresolved V gene, and the remainder is unexplained. That table furnishes V, J and clone size, whereas the DNA furnished D and trimming. For this sample there are about 330,000 clones; about nine tenths appear just once. The ten largest make up 0.95% to 1.5% of the sample.

Donors formed part of the validation cohort, which comprised over a hundred subjects and was distinct from the first cohort of under 750 subjects. Broader findings and caveats from the paper: A later analysis lacked HLA typing for the validation cohort, so it scored co-occurrence in that cohort across all 120 repertoires. In the study, some 160 TCR beta chains were listed as associated with cytomegalovirus. It was suggested by the authors that the approach could potentially be generalized to other disease states and immunological phenotypes. While some public TCRs were present in many individuals, most TCR sequences turned up only very rarely across donors. In vitro tests confirmed that three of the cytomegalovirus-associated TCR beta chains recognize cytomegalovirus antigens. The classifier was reported to diagnose cytomegalovirus status with high specificity and sensitivity in both the original cohort and the validation cohort. Subsequent analysis determined that TCRs grouped into clusters in the first cohort also showed a tendency toward co-occurrence across the 130 or so validation repertoires, and approximately 93% of cluster scores exceeded 0.

The chain is assembled from TRBV30 and TRBJ2-1; confidence is insufficient to name the D gene. Source material: PBMCs. This clonotype originated in a woman between 25 and 40 years old in good health and CMV-seropositive. The CDR3 protein is CAWSEVSKLQFF. The nucleotide sequence is TGTGCCTGGAGTGAAGTATCGAAACTACAGTTCTTC.